This T cell receptor (beta chain) was sequenced in a study of cytomegalovirus exposure and HLA in healthy donors (dated 2017 in TCRdb). Regarding the research as a whole: In an earlier analysis of 450 to 750 of the donors, 276 Gb of sequence data and 95 million to 130 million unique TCR beta sequences from about 190 million T cells were reported. Around 320 gigabases of sequencing data and tens of millions of unique TCR sequences were included in an early release covering around 650 HLA-typed donors. Among the roughly 390 genotyped donors, 81% belonged to the genetic ancestry cluster associated with self-reported Caucasian donors. The study aimed to test whether cataloging public T cell receptors could reveal signatures of past pathogen exposure. The T cell repertoires of 666 subjects were profiled by immunosequencing and related to cytomegalovirus serostatus. A separate validation cohort of roughly 110 different subjects was used in addition to the roughly 720-subject first cohort. To predict cytomegalovirus infection status, the study combined high-throughput TCR immunosequencing, statistical association of individual TCRs with disease status, and machine learning. To study patterns of TCR occurrence, a later analysis re-analyzed previously published TCR beta repertoires from hundreds of donors and added high-resolution HLA genotyping. Rather than drawing on any new phenotypic data, the later analysis identified candidate immune exposures from TCR beta sequences and the way those sequences occurred across donors. An earlier analysis of several hundred of the donors applied high-throughput TCR beta sequencing to assess whether each TCR beta V gene segment acted as functional or pseudogenic. Alongside the repertoire data, information on donor age, sex, ethnicity and CMV serostatus was compiled. Genome-wide SNP genotypes for about 65% of the roughly 670 donors were used in a later genetic analysis, which treated that subset as a discovery cohort. All discovery cohort repertoires had been generated on a single sequencing platform. Class I and class II HLA loci were covered by the typing at four-digit resolution. The number of donors typed differed by locus, with roughly 620-630 for A, B, C, DRB1 and DQB1, around 560 for DQA1, under 610 for DPA1, and 472 for DPB1. Because of strong linkage in the cohort, roughly five DR-DQ haplotypes were treated as single units for association and clustering. On average, roughly 240,000 unique TCR beta nucleotide sequences were sequenced per donor among 300 to 500 genotyped donors of the cohort, with around 19% of those sequences being non-productive. Results the study describes overall, beyond this receptor: In a later genetic analysis, a missense DCLRE1C variant was associated with V-gene and J-gene trimming of TCR beta chains, and the association was replicated in an independent cohort. According to a later genetic analysis, donors in an Asian-associated ancestry cluster had fewer N-insertions in productive TCRs than the roughly 700-donor mean. This cohort had only TCR beta chains sequenced, and the lack of alpha or paired-chain data limited which features could be detected. A further reported finding was that TCR beta sequences accurately predicted the HLA-A and HLA-B alleles for most subjects in the first cohort. A cluster of highly shared sequence variants was judged likely to represent a technical artifact of the sequencing pipeline. In vitro tests confirmed that three of the cytomegalovirus-associated TCR beta chains recognize cytomegalovirus antigens. In a later analysis, about 17,000 TCR beta sequences were associated with specific HLA alleles at a false discovery rate of 0.05. It was suggested by the authors that the approach could potentially be generalized to other disease states and immunological phenotypes. Linkage disequilibrium might explain the correlated functional status among segregating V segments, but an unknown experimental factor could not be excluded. A later analysis reported that several top co-occurrence clusters appeared linked to parvovirus B19, influenza, CMV and Epstein-Barr virus. A later analysis found that TCR association rates varied across HLA loci, with DRB1 alleles showing the most associated TCRs and HLA-C alleles the fewest. In the study, around 150 TCR beta chains were listed as associated with cytomegalovirus. Most CMV-associated TCR beta chains appeared to be HLA-restricted in a later analysis, and the HLA associations seemed to be driven largely by CMV exposure. When HLA alleles, especially DR and DQ, strongly co-occurred, TCR associations were difficult to assign to individual alleles. In an earlier analysis of 500 to 650 of the donors, most TCR beta V segments appeared in productive rearrangements about 87% or about 30% of the time, broadly matching IMGT annotations. Because some donors lacked HLA typing at each locus, the association tests relied only on the typed subset. Cytomegalovirus status was reported to be diagnosed by the classifier with high specificity and sensitivity in both the original and validation cohorts. Immune exposure information for the cohort was limited to CMV serostatus. The 87-base-pair reads could not distinguish some IMGT-functional V segments, including TRBV6-2 and TRBV6-3, so those segments were excluded. In a later analysis, HLA-associated TCR beta chains showed more clonal expansion and lower generation probabilities than non-associated chains that were equally common. Sequencing depth was assumed to be roughly uniform across donors in the presence/absence analyses, though that assumption may not hold. Because counts were too low, 15 to 20 rarely observed V segments, including chromosome 9 orphons, were excluded from the earlier analysis of a few hundred of the donors. Most TCR sequences were seen in very few donors, while some public TCRs were found in many individuals.

A remark on this clone: Its target antigen remains unknown. No base-level quality is on record; no much larger clone is a single base apart.

Library preparation was by the immunoSEQ multiplex PCR assay. For the multiplex PCR, a mixture combining 60 forward primers for TCR Vbeta segments and 13 reverse primers for TCR Jbeta segments was used. A multiplex PCR assay on genomic DNA amplified the CDR3 region of rearranged TCR beta genes. The amplified TCR beta libraries were sequenced on the Illumina HiSeq System as 87-base-pair reads. The paper's processing steps were these. A later analysis tallied around 80 million unique TCR beta chains across the 666 repertoires, and about 10 million of those chains were shared by two or more donors. A nearest-neighbor algorithm error-corrected the raw reads and collapsed the reads into unique sequences, merging closely related sequences to remove PCR and sequencing errors. To assign V, D and J gene segments, CDR3 sequences were aligned to IMGT reference sequences. For a sequence to be retained, a match of at least six nucleotides was required to both a V gene segment and a J gene segment. A rearrangement was called productive if the CDR3 had no stop codons and remained in frame with V and J, and every other rearrangement was called non-productive. Following IMGT convention, CDR3 was defined as the stretch from the second conserved V-encoded cysteine to the conserved J-encoded phenylalanine. The earlier analysis of about 570 of the donors excluded any sequence lacking an unambiguous match to a single V gene segment. An earlier analysis of roughly 590 of the donors called V segments functional above 56.7% productive rearrangements and segregating when the between-donor standard deviation exceeded 5%. A statistical classification framework was developed to diagnose cytomegalovirus status using the catalog of TCR beta chain sequences. V and J gene assignment, in a later analysis, came from comparing TCR nucleotide sequences with IMGT/GENE-DB human TR gene sequences. The TCRdist pipeline was used in a later analysis to assign CDR3 sequences and most-parsimonious VDJ recombination scenarios. In a later analysis, each TCR beta chain was defined by its CDR3 amino acid sequence together with its V-gene family, and reads lacking a unique V-gene family were excluded. To address suspected cross-contamination and a sequencing artifact, a later analysis removed roughly 640 highly shared, low-generation-probability nucleotide sequences. For each public chain, a later analysis derived a clonal expansion index from normalized ranks of inferred template counts within each repertoire. In a later analysis, generation probabilities were computed with a VDJ recombination model fitted to out-of-frame rearrangements, and the resulting probabilities were checked against IGoR. In a later analysis, hypergeometric tests were used to score TCR-TCR, TCR-HLA and TCR-CMV co-occurrence, with a repertoire-size bias correction applied to TCR pairs. A later analysis estimated false discovery rates by permuting HLA or CMV assignments 20 times. A later analysis grouped co-occurring TCRs with DBSCAN, adding TCRdist sequence similarity when clustering within HLA-allele-positive subsets. For co-occurrence clustering, repertoires with fewer than 30,000 or more than 120,000 public chains were excluded, along with four to six repertoires with anomalous nucleotide sharing. This immuneACCESS table, as held by TCRdb, lists in-frame sequences with V and J called but not all clones. Of the missing ones, under half trace to an unresolved V gene in checked studies; the others have no known cause. The V and J calls and clone size are taken from that table; D and trimming were inferred from the DNA. This sample is represented by approximately 120,000 clones; around 80% of them were singletons. Less than 2% of the sample comes from the top ten.

Looking up the germline V gene yields CDR1 KGHSH and CDR2 LQKENI. The germline ends are 16 bases apart after V is trimmed by 6 bases and J by 5 bases. From the cysteine up to the phenylalanine, the CDR3 has a length of 14 residues. Only CDR3 DNA remains: 42 bases, in frame from the first base. The cohort consisted of 666 healthy bone marrow donors. At the time of sampling, every cohort member was nominally healthy, though immune exposures that went unrecorded were likely present. The donor tested CMV seronegative, placing the donor among the roughly 400 seronegative members of the cohort. Every donor gave a peripheral blood sample, and the peripheral blood mononuclear cells from that sample were used for TCR beta sequencing. The Qiagen DNeasy Blood Extraction Kit was used to extract genomic DNA from the blood cell samples.

Sequenced: PBMCs. The TCR comes from a man aged 50-59 years in good health and CMV-seronegative. The chain is made from TRBV18 and TRBJ1-1; the D gene cannot be resolved reliably. The sequence in DNA is TGTGCCAGCTCGCAAAATAACGGGAGAACTGAAGCTTTCTTT. This sequence encodes CASSQNNGRTEAFF.